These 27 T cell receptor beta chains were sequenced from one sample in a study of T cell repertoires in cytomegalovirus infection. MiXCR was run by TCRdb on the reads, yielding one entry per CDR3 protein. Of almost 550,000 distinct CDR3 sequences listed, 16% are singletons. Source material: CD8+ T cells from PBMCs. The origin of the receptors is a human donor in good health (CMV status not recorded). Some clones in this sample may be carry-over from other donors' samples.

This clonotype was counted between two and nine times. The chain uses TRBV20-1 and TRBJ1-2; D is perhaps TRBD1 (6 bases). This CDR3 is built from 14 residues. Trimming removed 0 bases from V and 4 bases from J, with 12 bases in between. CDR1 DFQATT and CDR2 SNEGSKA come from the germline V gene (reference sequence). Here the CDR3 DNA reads TGCAGTGCTAGAGATGGGAAGGACAGCTATGGCTACACCTTC. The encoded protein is CSARDGKDSYGYTF.

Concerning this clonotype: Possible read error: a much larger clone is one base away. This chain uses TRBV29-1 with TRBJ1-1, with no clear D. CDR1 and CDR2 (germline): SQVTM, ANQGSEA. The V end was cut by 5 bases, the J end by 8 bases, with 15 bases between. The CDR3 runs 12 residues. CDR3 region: CSVSGKGLEAFF. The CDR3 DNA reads TGCAGCGTTTCCGGGAAAGGGTTGGAAGCTTTCTTT.

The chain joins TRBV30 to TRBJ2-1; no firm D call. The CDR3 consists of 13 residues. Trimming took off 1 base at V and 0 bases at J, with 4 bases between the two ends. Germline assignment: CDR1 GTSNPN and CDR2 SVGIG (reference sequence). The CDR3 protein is CAWSASSYNEQFF. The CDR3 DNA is TGTGCCTGGAGTGCTAGCTCCTACAATGAGCAGTTCTTC.

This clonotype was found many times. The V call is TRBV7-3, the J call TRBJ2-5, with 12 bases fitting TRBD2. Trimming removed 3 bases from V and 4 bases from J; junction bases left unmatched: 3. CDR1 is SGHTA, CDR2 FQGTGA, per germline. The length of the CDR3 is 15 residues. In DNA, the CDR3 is TGTGCCAGCAGCTTCTCGGGACTAGCGGGAGAGACCCAGTACTTC. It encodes CASSFSGLAGETQYF.

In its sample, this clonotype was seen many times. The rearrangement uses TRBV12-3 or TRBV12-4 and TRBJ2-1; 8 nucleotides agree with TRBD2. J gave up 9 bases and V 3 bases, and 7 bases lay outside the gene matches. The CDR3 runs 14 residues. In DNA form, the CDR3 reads TGTGCCAGCAGTTTCGCAGCGGGAGCTAGTGAGCAGTTCTTC. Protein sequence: CASSFAAGASEQFF.

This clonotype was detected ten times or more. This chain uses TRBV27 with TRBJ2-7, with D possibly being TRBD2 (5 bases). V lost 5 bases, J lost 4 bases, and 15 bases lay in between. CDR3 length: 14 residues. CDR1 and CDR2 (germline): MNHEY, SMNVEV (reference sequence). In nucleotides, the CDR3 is TGTGCCAGCAGTCGCCTTGGACTGGTATACGAGCAGTACTTC. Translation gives CASSRLGLVYEQYF.

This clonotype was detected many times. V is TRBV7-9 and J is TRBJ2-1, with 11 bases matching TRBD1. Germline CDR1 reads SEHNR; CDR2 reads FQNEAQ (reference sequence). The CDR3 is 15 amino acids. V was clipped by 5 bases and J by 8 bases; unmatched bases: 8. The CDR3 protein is CASSDGTGGIHEQFF. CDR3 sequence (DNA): TGTGCCAGCAGCGACGGGACAGGGGGTATCCATGAGCAGTTCTTC. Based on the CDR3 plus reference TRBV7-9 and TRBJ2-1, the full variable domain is DTGVSQNPRHKITKRGQNVTFRCDPISEHNRLYWYRQTLGQGPEFLTYFQNEAQLEKSRLLSDRFSAERPKGSFSTLEIQRTEQGDSAMYLCASSDGTGGIHEQFFGPGTRLTVL.

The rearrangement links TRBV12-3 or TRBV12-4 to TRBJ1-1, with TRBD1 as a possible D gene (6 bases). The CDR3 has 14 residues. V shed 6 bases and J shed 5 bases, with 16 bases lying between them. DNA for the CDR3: TGTGCCAGCAGCCGAGGGACAACGGGGACTGAAGCTTTCTTT. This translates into CASSRGTTGTEAFF.

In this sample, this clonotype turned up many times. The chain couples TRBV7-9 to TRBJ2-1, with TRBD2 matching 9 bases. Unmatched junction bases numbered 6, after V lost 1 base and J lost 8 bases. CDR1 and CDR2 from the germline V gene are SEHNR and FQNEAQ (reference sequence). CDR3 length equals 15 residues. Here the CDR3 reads CASSLGSSGSHEQFF. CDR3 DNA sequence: TGTGCCAGCAGCTTAGGTAGTAGCGGGAGCCATGAGCAGTTCTTC.

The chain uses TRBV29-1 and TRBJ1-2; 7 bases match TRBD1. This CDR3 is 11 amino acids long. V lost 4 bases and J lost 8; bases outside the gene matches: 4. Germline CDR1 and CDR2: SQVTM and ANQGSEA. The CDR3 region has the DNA TGCAGCGTTGTAGACAGGGAAGGCTACACCTTC. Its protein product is CSVVDREGYTF.

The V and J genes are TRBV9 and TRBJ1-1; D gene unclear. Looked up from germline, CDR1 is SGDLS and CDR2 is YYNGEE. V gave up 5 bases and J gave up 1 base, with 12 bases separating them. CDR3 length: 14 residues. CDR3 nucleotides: TGTGCCAGCAGGGCCCCGGGCGGGAACACTGAAGCTTTCTTT. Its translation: CASRAPGGNTEAFF.

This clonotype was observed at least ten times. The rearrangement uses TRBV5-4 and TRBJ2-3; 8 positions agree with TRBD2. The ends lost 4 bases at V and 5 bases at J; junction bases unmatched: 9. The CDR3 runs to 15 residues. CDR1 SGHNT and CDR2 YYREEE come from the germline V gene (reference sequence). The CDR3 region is CASSLSAGEGDTQYF. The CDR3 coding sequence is TGTGCCAGCAGCCTATCAGCGGGGGAGGGAGATACGCAGTATTTT.

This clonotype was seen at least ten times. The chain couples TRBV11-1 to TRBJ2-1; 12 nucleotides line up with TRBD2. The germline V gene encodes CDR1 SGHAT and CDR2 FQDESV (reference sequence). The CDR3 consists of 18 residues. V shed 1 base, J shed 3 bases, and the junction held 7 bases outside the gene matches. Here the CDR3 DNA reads TGTGCCAGCAGCTTAGTTTCACTAGCGGGGGGTCACTACAATGAGCAGTTCTTC. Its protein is CASSLVSLAGGHYNEQFF.

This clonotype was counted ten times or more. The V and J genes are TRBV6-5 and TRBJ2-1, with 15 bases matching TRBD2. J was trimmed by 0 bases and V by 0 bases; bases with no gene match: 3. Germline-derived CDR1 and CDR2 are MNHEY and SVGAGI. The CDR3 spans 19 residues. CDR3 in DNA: TGTGCCAGCAGTTACTCGGGACTAGCGGGAGGCGGCTCCTACAATGAGCAGTTCTTC. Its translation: CASSYSGLAGGGSYNEQFF.

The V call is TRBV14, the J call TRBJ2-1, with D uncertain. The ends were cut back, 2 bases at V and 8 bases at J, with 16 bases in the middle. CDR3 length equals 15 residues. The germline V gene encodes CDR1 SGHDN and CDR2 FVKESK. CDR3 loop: CASSQQEMSWDEQFF. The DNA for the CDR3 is TGTGCCAGCAGCCAACAGGAGATGTCTTGGGATGAGCAGTTCTTC. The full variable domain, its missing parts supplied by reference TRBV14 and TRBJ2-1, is EAGVTQFPSHSVIEKGQTVTLRCDPISGHDNLYWYRRVMGKEIKFLLHFVKESKQDESGMPNNRFLAERTGGTYSTLKVQPAELEDSGVYFCASSQQEMSWDEQFFGPGTRLTVL.

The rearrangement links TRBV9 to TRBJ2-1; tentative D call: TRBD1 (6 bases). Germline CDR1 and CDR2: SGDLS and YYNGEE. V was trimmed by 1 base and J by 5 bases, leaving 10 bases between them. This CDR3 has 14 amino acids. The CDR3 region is CASSVTAGDNEQFF. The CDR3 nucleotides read TGTGCCAGCAGCGTAACGGCAGGGGACAATGAGCAGTTCTTC. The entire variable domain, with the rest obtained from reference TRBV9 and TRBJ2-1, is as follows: DSGVTQTPKHLITATGQRVTLRCSPRSGDLSVYWYQQSLDQGLQFLIQYYNGEERAKGNILERFSAQQFPDLHSELNLSSLELGDSALYFCASSVTAGDNEQFFGPGTRLTVL.

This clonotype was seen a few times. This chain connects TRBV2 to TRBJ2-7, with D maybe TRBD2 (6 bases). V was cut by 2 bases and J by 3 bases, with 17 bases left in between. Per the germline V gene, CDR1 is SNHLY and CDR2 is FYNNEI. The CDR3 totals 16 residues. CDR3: CASSERAAGRGYEQYF. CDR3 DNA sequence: TGTGCCAGCAGTGAACGGGCGGCGGGGCGGGGCTACGAGCAGTACTTC.

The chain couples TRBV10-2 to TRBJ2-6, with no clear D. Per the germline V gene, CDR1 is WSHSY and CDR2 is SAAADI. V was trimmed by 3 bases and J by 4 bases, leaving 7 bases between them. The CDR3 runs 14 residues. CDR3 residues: CASSDGTGANVLTF. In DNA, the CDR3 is TGCGCCAGCAGTGATGGAACCGGGGCCAACGTCCTGACTTTC.

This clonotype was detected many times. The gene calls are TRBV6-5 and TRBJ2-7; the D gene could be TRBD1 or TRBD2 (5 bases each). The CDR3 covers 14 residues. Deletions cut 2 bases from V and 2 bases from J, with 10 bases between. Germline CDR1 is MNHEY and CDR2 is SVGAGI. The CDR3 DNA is TGTGCCAGCAGTTACGAGGGGACCCCCTACGAGCAGTACTTC. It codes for CASSYEGTPYEQYF.

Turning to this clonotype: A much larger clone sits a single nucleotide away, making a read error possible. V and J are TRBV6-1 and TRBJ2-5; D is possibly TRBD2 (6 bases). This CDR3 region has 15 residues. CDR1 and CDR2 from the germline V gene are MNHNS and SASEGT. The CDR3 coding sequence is TGTGCCAGCAGTGCCGAAGGGTGGGAGGAAGAGACCCTGTACTTC. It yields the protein CASSAEGWEEETLYF.

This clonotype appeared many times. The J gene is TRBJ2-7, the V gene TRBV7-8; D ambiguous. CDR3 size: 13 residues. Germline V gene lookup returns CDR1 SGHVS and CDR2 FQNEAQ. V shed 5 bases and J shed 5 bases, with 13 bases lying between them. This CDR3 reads CASSPAPVDEQYF. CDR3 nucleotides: TGTGCCAGCAGCCCCGCGCCCGTAGACGAGCAGTACTTC.

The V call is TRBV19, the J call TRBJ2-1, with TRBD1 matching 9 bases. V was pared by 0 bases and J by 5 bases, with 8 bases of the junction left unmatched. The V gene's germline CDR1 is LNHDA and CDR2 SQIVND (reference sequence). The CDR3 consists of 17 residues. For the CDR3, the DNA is TGTGCCAGTAGTATAGAGTGGCAGGACAGGGGTGACAATGAGCAGTTCTTC. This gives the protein CASSIEWQDRGDNEQFF.

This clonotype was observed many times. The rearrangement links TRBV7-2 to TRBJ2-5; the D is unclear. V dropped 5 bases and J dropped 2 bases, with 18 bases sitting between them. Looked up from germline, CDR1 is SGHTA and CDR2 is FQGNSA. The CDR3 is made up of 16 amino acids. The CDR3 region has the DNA TGTGCCAGCAGCCTACCAAGCTTATATAGGCAAGAGACCCAGTACTTC. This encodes CASSLPSLYRQETQYF.

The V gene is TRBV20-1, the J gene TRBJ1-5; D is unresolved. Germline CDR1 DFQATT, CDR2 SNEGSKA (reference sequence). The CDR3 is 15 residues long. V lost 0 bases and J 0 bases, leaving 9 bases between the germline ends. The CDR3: CSARDSWTSNQPQHF. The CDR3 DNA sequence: TGCAGTGCTAGAGATTCCTGGACTAGCAATCAGCCCCAGCATTTT.

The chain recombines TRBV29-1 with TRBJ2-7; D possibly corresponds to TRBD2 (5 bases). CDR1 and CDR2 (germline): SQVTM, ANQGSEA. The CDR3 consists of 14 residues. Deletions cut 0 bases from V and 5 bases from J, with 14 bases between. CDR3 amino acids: CSVEDGEGTDEQYF. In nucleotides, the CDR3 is TGCAGCGTTGAAGATGGCGAGGGTACTGACGAGCAGTACTTC.

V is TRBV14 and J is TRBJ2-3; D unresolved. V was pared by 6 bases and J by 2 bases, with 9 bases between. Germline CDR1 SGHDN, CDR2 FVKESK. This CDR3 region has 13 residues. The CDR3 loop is CASSLIITDTQYF. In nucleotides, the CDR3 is TGTGCCAGCAGTCTCATAATCACAGATACGCAGTATTTT. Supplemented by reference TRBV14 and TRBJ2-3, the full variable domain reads EAGVTQFPSHSVIEKGQTVTLRCDPISGHDNLYWYRRVMGKEIKFLLHFVKESKQDESGMPNNRFLAERTGGTYSTLKVQPAELEDSGVYFCASSLIITDTQYFGPGTRLTVL.

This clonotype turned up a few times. The CDR3 nucleotides are TGTGCCAGTACCCGACGAGGTGGAGACAGGGTGGTCGAGCAGTACTTC. Protein sequence: CASTRRGGDRVVEQYF. The J gene is TRBJ2-7, the V gene TRBV19, with 7 bases that match TRBD1. The CDR3 totals 16 residues. Losses at the gene ends were 7 bases for V and 6 bases for J; bases not matched to a gene: 18. The V gene's germline CDR1 is LNHDA and CDR2 SQIVND (reference sequence).